This T cell receptor beta chain stems from a study of post-analysis software for immune sequencing data. Unique molecular identifiers tagged the TCR beta cDNA libraries. TCRdb fed the PCR reads into MiXCR, producing one record per CDR3 protein. Here the sample spans about 680,000 distinct CDR3 sequences, 59% being singletons. This CDR3 is built from 10 residues. The V end was cut by 6 bases, the J end by 8 bases, with 8 bases between. The germline CDR1 and CDR2 sequences are DFQATT and SNEGSKA (reference sequence). Study-wide points: A handful of TRBV segments occurring more often in patients than controls included TRBV5-6, TRBV5-1 and TRBV20-1. Controls had significantly higher normalized Chao1 diversity than multiple sclerosis patients.

This clonotype was observed a few times. Its cognate antigen is unknown. Sequencing input: blood. This TCR was sampled from a girl aged 2-10 years with multiple sclerosis. The V call is TRBV20-1, the J call TRBJ2-1; D not certain. The CDR3 spells CSAVGDEQFF. CDR3 nucleotide sequence: TGCAGTGCAGTGGGCGATGAGCAGTTCTTC.